This is a list of T cell receptor beta chains from one sample in a study of T cells in localized non-small cell lung cancer. Measured with immunoSEQ multiplex PCR; TCRdb has only the in-frame clones, and not every one. Among about 1,800 clones, around 24% were seen once, and the ten largest hold less than 30%. Material: normal lung tissue next to the tumor, obtained before any cancer treatment. The source of these receptors is an older male donor with stage II squamous cell lung carcinoma. Both conserved end residues are part of each CDR3. Fields, in order: J gene, V gene, CDR3 protein.

j_gene: TRBJ2-4; v_gene: TRBV6-8; CDR3aa: CASSPGLAGGPTQYF
j_gene: TRBJ1-4; v_gene: TRBV5-1; CDR3aa: CASRVGTGEYEKLFF
j_gene: TRBJ1-4; v_gene: TRBV1; CDR3aa: CTSSQDGNEKLFF
j_gene: TRBJ1-4; v_gene: TRBV29-1; CDR3aa: CSVGGDGTNEKLFF
j_gene: TRBJ2-1; v_gene: TRBV11-3; CDR3aa: CASRLGKIEGLGVLREQFF
j_gene: TRBJ2-7; v_gene: TRBV11-3; CDR3aa: CASSSGLSTYEQYF
j_gene: TRBJ1-5; v_gene: TRBV1; CDR3aa: CASSQDLMGGHSNQPQHF
j_gene: TRBJ2-3; v_gene: TRBV11-3; CDR3aa: CASSSPTLSRGDTQYF
j_gene: TRBJ2-1; v_gene: TRBV14; CDR3aa: CASSRTSGGASYNEQFF
j_gene: TRBJ2-7; v_gene: TRBV30; CDR3aa: CAWGQGAGEQYF